The 12 T cell receptor beta chains below were found in one sample sequenced in a study of T cells in Graves' hyperthyroidism and ophthalmopathy. TCR beta CDR3 region amplification was performed from RNA transcripts. Primed by the HTBI set, a first-round RT-PCR was run on the TCR CDR3. From the multiplex PCR reads, TCRdb called clonotypes with MiXCR, one entry per CDR3 protein. This sample has some 650,000 distinct CDR3 sequences, with about 16% found just once. Sequenced material: blood. The receptors shown here come from a woman aged 40 to 55 with Graves' ophthalmopathy.

There are a few counts of this clonotype. The V gene is TRBV4-1, the J gene TRBJ1-1; 8 bases agree with TRBD1. This CDR3 has 19 amino acids. With 1 base clipped from V and 1 base from J, the junction kept 14 bases outside the gene matches. CDR1 and CDR2 from the germline V gene are MGHRA and YSYEKL. CDR3 sequence (DNA): TGCGCCAGCAGCCAAGGAAGACCAGGGGGCCAACCTACGAACACTGAAGCTTTCTTT. Residues: CASSQGRPGGQPTNTEAFF.

The genes are TRBV3-1 and TRBJ2-5; D gene ambiguous. Germline V gene sequence: CDR1 LGHDT, CDR2 YNNKEL (reference sequence). The CDR3 extends over 14 amino acids. The ends were cut back, 1 base at V and 2 bases at J, with 8 bases in the middle. The CDR3 spells CASSQVTLQETQYF. CDR3 DNA sequence: TGTGCCAGCAGCCAAGTAACACTGCAAGAGACCCAGTACTTC.

This clonotype was counted at least ten times. The chain has TRBV28 and TRBJ1-2; a possible D gene is TRBD1 (6 bases). V lost 5 bases to trimming and J lost 7 bases, with 23 bases between them. The CDR3 is 16 residues long. Germline V gene data show CDR1 as MDHEN and CDR2 as SYDVKM. The CDR3 DNA follows: TGTGCCAGCAGTCCCCTGGGGGCAGCCATTCCTGCTGGCTACACCTTC. Encoded protein: CASSPLGAAIPAGYTF.

J is TRBJ1-5 and V is TRBV27; D is uncertain. Trimming took 5 bases from V and 7 from J, leaving 18 bases between them. CDR1 and CDR2 from the germline V gene are MNHEY and SMNVEV (reference sequence). The CDR3 is 15 residues long. CDR3 coding DNA: TGTGCCAGCAGTCCCTCGAGGACCGTCGCGCAGCCCCAGCATTTT. This translates into CASSPSRTVAQPQHF.

This clonotype has a count of ten or more. The chain uses TRBV7-6 and TRBJ2-1, with D unclear. Germline loops: CDR1 SGHVS, CDR2 FNYEAQ. V was cut by 4 bases and J by 5 bases, with 9 bases left in between. This CDR3 comprises 13 residues. The CDR3 region is CASSYRGHNEQFF. CDR3 bases: TGTGCCAGCAGCTACAGAGGACACAATGAGCAGTTCTTC.

Only a few counts were recorded for this clonotype. The chain uses TRBV12-3 or TRBV12-4 and TRBJ1-1, with unresolved D. The CDR3 is made up of 14 amino acids. The germline V and J ends were trimmed by 4 bases and 3 bases, with 12 bases remaining between them. CDR3 region: CASSSGGPDTEAFF. For the CDR3, the DNA is TGTGCCAGCAGTTCTGGAGGGCCAGACACTGAAGCTTTCTTT.

This clonotype was detected ten times or more. The chain couples TRBV30 to TRBJ2-1, with 13 bases identical to TRBD2. V shed 5 bases and J 7 bases; nucleotides not matched to a gene: 8. This CDR3 contains 15 residues. The germline gives CDR1 GTSNPN, CDR2 SVGIG (reference sequence). This chain's CDR3 is CAWGSPGLAGNEQFF. For the CDR3, the DNA is TGTGCCTGGGGGTCCCCGGGACTAGCGGGAAATGAGCAGTTCTTC.

This clonotype was detected many times. J is TRBJ2-2 and V is TRBV11-2; D is unclear. CDR1 and CDR2 (germline): SGHAT, FQNNGV. The CDR3 runs 15 residues. Between the trimmed V and J ends, which lost 7 bases and 0 bases, there was a span of 12 bases. DNA of the CDR3: TGTGCCAGCATTTCGACGCGGACGAACACCGGGGAGCTGTTTTTT. Translation: CASISTRTNTGELFF. Full variable domain (rest looked up from reference TRBV11-2 and TRBJ2-2): EAGVAQSPRYKIIEKRQSVAFWCNPISGHATLYWYQQILGQGPKLLIQFQNNGVVDDSQLPKDRFSAERLKGVDSTLKIQPAKLEDSAVYLCASISTRTNTGELFFGEGSRLTVL.

The chain is built from TRBV18 and TRBJ2-1; the D is unclear. V gave up 0 bases and J gave up 9 bases, with 15 bases separating them. Germline CDR1 and CDR2: KGHSH and LQKENI. The CDR3 contains 15 residues. The CDR3 DNA reads as TGTGCCAGCTCACCACCGGTTGGTCCAGGTTTTGAGCAGTTCTTC. This encodes CASSPPVGPGFEQFF.

This clonotype was counted many times. This chain connects TRBV12-3 or TRBV12-4 to TRBJ1-5; the match to TRBD1 covers 11 bases. The ends lost 6 bases at V and 5 bases at J; junction bases unmatched: 6. The CDR3 is made up of 15 amino acids. The CDR3, as DNA: TGTGCCAGCAGGAAAGGACAGGGGGCAGATCAGCCCCAGCATTTT. Its translation: CASRKGQGADQPQHF.

This clonotype was seen repeatedly, ten times or more. The chain has TRBV28 and TRBJ2-7, with D possibly matching TRBD2 (6 bases). V was clipped by 5 bases and J by 3 bases, with 11 bases between them. CDR1 is MDHEN and CDR2 is SYDVKM in the germline V gene. The CDR3 contains 13 residues. CDR3 DNA sequence: TGTGCCAGCAGTCCGACTAGACTCTACGAGCAGTACTTC. Amino acids: CASSPTRLYEQYF. Complete variable domain (other parts from reference TRBV28 and TRBJ2-7): DVKVTQSSRYLVKRTGEKVFLECVQDMDHENMFWYRQDPGLGLRLIYFSYDVKMKEKGDIPEGYSVSREKKERFSLILESASTNQTSMYLCASSPTRLYEQYFGPGTRLTVT.

The rearrangement links TRBV6-1 to TRBJ1-2; tentative D call: TRBD1 (6 bases). Trimming shortened V by 5 bases and J by 3 bases, and 13 bases separated the two germline ends. CDR1 and CDR2 from the germline V gene are MNHNS and SASEGT. The CDR3 is 14 residues long. The CDR3 sequence: CASSTAQGYYGYTF. In DNA, the CDR3 is TGTGCCAGCAGTACGGCACAGGGATACTATGGCTACACCTTC.